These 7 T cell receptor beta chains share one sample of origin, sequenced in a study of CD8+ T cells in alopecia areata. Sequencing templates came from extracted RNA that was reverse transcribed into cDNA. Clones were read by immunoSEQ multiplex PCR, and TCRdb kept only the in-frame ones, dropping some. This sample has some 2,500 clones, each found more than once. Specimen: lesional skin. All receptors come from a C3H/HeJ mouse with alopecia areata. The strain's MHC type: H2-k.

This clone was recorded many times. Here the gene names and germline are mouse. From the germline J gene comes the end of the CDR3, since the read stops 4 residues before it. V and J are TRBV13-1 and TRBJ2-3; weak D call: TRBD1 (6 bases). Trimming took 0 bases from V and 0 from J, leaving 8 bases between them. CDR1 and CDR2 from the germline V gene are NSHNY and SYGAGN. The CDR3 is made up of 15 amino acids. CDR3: CASSDAGASAETLYF. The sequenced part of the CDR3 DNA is TGTGCCAGCAGTGATGCAGGGGCTAGTGCAGAA.

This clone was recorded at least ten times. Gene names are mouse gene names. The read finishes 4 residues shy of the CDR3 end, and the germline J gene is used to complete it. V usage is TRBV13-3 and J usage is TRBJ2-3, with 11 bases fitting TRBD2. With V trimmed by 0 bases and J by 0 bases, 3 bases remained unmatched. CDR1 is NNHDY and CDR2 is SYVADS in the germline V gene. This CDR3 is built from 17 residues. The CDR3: CASSDARDWGSAETLYF. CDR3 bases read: TGTGCCAGCAGTGATGCTCGGGACTGGGGGAGTGCAGAA.

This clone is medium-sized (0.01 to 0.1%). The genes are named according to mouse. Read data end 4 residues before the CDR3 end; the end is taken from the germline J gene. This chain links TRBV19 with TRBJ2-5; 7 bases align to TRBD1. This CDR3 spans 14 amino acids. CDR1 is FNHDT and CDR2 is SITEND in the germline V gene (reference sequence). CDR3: CASSMGDRGDTQYF. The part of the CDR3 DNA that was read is TGTGCCAGCAGTATGGGGGACAGAGGAGAC.

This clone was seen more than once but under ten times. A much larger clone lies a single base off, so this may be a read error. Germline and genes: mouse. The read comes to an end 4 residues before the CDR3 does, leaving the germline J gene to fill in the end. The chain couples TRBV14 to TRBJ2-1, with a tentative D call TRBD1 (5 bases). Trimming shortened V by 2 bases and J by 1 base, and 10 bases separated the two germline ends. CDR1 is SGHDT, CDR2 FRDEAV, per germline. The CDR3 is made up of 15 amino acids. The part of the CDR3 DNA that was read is TGTGCCAGCAGTTTAATGGAGGGGAACTATGCT. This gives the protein CASSLMEGNYA. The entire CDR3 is CASSLMEGNYAEQFF. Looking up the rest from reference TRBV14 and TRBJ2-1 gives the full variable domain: EAGVTQSPRYAVLQEGQAVSFWCDPISGHDTLYWYQQPRDQGPQLLVYFRDEAVIDNSQLPSDRFSAVRPKGTNSTLKIQSAKQGDTATYLCASSLMEGNYAEQFFGPGTRLTVL.

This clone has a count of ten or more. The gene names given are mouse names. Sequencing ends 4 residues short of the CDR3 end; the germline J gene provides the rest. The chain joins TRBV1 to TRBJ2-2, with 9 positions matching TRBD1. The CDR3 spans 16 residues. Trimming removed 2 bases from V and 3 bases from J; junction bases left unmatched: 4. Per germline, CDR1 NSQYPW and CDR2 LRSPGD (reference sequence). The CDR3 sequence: CTCSAPGQGDTGQLYF. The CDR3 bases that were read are TGCACCTGCAGTGCACCGGGACAGGGAGACACCGGG.

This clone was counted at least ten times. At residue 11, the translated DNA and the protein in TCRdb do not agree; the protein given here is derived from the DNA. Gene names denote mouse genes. CDR3 sequence reads: CAWSRTISGNTLYF. The CDR3 DNA, read in part, is TGTGCCTGGAGTCGGACAATTTCTGGAAATACG. The V and J genes are TRBV31 and TRBJ1-3; TRBD1 might be the D (5 bases). The CDR3 is cut off 3 residues early in the read; its end comes from the germline J gene. The V end was cut by 1 base, the J end by 0 bases, with 7 bases between. The CDR3 has 14 amino acids. Germline V gene data show CDR1 as GKSSPN and CDR2 as SITVG.

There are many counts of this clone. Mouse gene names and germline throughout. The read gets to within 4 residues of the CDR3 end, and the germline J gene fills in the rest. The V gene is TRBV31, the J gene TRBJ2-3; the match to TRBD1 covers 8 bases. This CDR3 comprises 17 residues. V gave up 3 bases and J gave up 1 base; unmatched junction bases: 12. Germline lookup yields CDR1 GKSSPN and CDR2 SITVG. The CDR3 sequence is CAWSPNRGQVGAETLYF. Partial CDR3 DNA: TGTGCCTGGAGCCCAAACCGGGGACAGGTGGGTGCAGAA.